This TCR delta chain is from a study of γδ T cells in repeated Plasmodium falciparum infection. Gammadelta T cells were flow-sorted from PBMC into Vgamma9/Vdelta2+ and Vdelta2-negative populations for bulk analysis. Germline V gives CDR1 TSWWSYY, CDR2 QGS. CDR3 length equals 24 residues. TCRdb re-identified clones in the multiplex PCR reads via CATT. The table has about 51,000 delta-chain clones, around 2% seen once. Ten or more counts support this clone. The protein in TCRdb stems from a much larger clone and differs at residue 20 from this DNA's translation, likely a read error; here the protein is translated from the DNA.

The receptor was isolated from a pool of human donors (malaria-infected and uninfected, not separated). V is TRDV1 and J is TRDJ1; TRDD3 agrees at 13 bases. TCRdb leaves out the J gene; it was filled in here by matching the DNA to germline. The material sequenced was gamma-delta T cells from blood. The DNA of the CDR3 is TGTGCTCTTGGGGAAGCGGTAGGAACGGTCAAAACTCCGTACTGGGGGATACGCACCGGTAAACTCATCTTT. Protein product: CALGEAVGTVKTPYWGIRTGKLIF.